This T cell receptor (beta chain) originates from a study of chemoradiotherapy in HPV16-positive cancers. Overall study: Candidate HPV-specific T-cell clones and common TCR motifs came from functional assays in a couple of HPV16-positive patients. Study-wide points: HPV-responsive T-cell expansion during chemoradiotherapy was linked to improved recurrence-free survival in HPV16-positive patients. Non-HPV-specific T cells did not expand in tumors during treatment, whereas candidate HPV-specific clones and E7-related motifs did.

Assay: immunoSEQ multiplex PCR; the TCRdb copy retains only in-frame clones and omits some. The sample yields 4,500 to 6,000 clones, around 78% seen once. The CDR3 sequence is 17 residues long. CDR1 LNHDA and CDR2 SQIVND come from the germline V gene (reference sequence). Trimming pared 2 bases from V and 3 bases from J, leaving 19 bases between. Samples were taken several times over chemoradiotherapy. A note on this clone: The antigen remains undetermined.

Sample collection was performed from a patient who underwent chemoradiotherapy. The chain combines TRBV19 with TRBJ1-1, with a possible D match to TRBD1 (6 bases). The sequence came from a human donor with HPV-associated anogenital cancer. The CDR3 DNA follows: TGTGCCAGTAGTATAAGGGGGACACCAGTCTCGGACACTGAAGCTTTCTTT. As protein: CASSIRGTPVSDTEAFF.